The entry that follows covers one T cell receptor (beta chain) sequence. Authors' analysis steps: Amplified reference gene primers provided the basis for estimating nucleated cell counts. Clones were read by immunoSEQ multiplex PCR, and TCRdb kept only the in-frame ones, dropping some. Clone size and V and J calls were adopted from that table, with D and trimming inferred from the DNA. Of under 300,000 clones in the sample, around four fifths were seen once. This entry comes from a study of blood T cell repertoires in COVID-19. Across the study: The study drew acute and convalescent COVID-19 samples from the United States, Italy and Spain. Sample material is recorded as cDNA or gDNA derived from T cells, B-cell-depleted T cells, or PBMCs.

Losses at the gene ends were 5 bases for V and 5 bases for J; bases not matched to a gene: 11. CDR1 is SGHNT and CDR2 is YENEEA in the germline V gene. The CDR3 loop spans 16 amino acids. Source material: peripheral blood. The chain uses TRBV11-3 and TRBJ2-5, with TRBD2 matching 10 bases. The TCR was taken from a woman aged 55-75 years with active or convalescent COVID-19. The CDR3 bases are TGTGCCAGCAGCCCACCCCTAGCGGGAGTCCGGGAGACCCAGTACTTC. Translation: CASSPPLAGVRETQYF.